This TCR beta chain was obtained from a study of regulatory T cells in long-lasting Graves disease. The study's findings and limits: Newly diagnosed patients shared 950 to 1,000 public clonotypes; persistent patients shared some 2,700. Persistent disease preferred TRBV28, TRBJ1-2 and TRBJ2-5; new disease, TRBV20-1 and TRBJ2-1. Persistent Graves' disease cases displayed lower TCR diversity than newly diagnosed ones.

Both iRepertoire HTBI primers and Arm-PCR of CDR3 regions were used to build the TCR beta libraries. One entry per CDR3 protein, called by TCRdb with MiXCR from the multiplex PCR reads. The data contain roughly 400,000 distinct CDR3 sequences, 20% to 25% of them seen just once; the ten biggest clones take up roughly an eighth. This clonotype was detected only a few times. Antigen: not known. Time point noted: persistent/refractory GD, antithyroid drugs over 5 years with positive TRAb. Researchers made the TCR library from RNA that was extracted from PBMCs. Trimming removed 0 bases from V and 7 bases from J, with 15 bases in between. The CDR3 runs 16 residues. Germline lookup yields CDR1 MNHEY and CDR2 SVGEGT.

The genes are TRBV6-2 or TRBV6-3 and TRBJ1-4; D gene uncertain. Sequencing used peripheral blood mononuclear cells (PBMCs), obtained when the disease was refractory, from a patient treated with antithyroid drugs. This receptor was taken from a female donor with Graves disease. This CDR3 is CASSYSPPPAGEKLFF. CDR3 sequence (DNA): TGTGCCAGCAGTTACTCTCCCCCACCAGCGGGTGAAAAACTGTTTTTT.